A selection of T cell receptor beta chains follows, all from one sample in a study of CD8 T cells in ankylosing spondylitis. TCRdb re-called the 5' RACE reads with MiXCR, one entry per CDR3 protein. The data hold 150,000 to 200,000 distinct CDR3 sequences, with about a third observed a single time. Sequencing used synovial fluid, either unsorted or a sorted T cell fraction (not recorded which). These receptors were obtained from a male donor with ankylosing spondylitis. Each CDR3 is given with its conserved first and last residue. The D gene is left open where the match is weak. Size tells how often a clone was seen (once, few, many) or the class of an expanded clone, and some rows leave it out.

clone_size	d_call	cdr3_length	j_call	v_call	cdr3_aa	cdr3_nt
.	.	13	TRBJ1-1	TRBV6-5	CASSYKGYTEAFF	TGTGCCAGCAGTTACAAGGGGTACACTGAAGCTTTCTTT
many	.	15	TRBJ1-1	TRBV25-1	CASSGPRGGGTEAFF	TGTGCCAGCAGTGGCCCTCGGGGAGGGGGCACTGAAGCTTTCTTT
once	.	13	TRBJ1-6	TRBV2	CASTRTLSSPLHF	TGTGCCAGCACTCGGACCCTCTCGTCACCCCTCCACTTT
.	TRBD2	15	TRBJ2-3	TRBV7-3	CASSPSGSSTDTQYF	TGTGCCAGCAGCCCCAGCGGGAGTAGCACAGATACGCAGTATTTT
.	.	14	TRBJ1-2	TRBV6-1	CASRARTGFYGYTF	TGTGCCAGCAGGGCCCGGACGGGATTTTATGGCTACACCTTC
many	.	18	TRBJ1-6	TRBV19	CASSLRTRGSSYNSPLHF	TGTGCCAGTAGTCTACGGACACGGGGTAGCTCCTATAATTCACCCCTCCACTTT
.	.	14	TRBJ1-3	TRBV20-1	CSARDGPKGNTIYF	TGCAGTGCTAGAGATGGTCCGAAGGGAAACACCATATATTTT
.	TRBD2	17	TRBJ2-2	TRBV9	CASSVVGGSFPTGELFF	TGTGCCAGCAGCGTAGTCGGCGGGAGCTTTCCCACCGGGGAGCTGTTTTTT
few	.	12	TRBJ1-6	TRBV14	CASSAGYSPLHF	TGTGCCAGCAGCGCCGGTTATTCACCCCTCCACTTT
few	TRBD2	16	TRBJ2-3	TRBV4-3	CASSQDLAGGWDTQYF	TGCGCCAGCAGCCAAGATCTTGCGGGAGGGTGGGATACGCAGTATTTT
few	TRBD1	16	TRBJ1-2	TRBV6-2/TRBV6-3	CASSTLRSTGFYGYTF	TGTGCCAGCAGTACCCTCCGATCGACAGGGTTCTATGGCTACACCTTC
.	TRBD1	14	TRBJ2-7	TRBV11-2	CASRGGQGAYEQYF	TGTGCCAGCAGGGGCGGGCAGGGGGCTTACGAGCAGTACTTC
.	.	15	TRBJ2-1	TRBV7-2	CASSPNGEPYNEQFF	TGTGCCAGCAGCCCAAACGGGGAACCCTACAATGAGCAGTTCTTC
many	.	14	TRBJ2-6	TRBV29-1	CSVLRTGGANVLTF	TGCAGCGTTCTTCGAACAGGTGGGGCCAACGTCCTGACTTTC
few	TRBD1	16	TRBJ2-3	TRBV5-1	CASSLGTGAHTDTQYF	TGCGCCAGCAGCCTAGGGACAGGGGCGCACACAGATACGCAGTATTTT
.	TRBD1	13	TRBJ1-2	TRBV20-1	CSAGQSKSYGYTF	TGCAGTGCGGGACAGAGCAAATCCTATGGCTACACCTTC
.	.	12	TRBJ1-6	TRBV30	CAWREGVTPLHF	TGTGCCTGGAGGGAGGGAGTGACACCCCTCCACTTT
.	.	14	TRBJ2-1	TRBV9	CASSVGSEGYEQFF	TGTGCCAGCAGCGTAGGATCAGAGGGGTATGAGCAGTTCTTC
few	TRBD2	14	TRBJ2-1	TRBV5-1	CASSPGPGGNEQFF	TGCGCCAGCAGCCCGGGCCCCGGGGGGAATGAGCAGTTCTTC
few	.	15	TRBJ1-2	TRBV4-2	CASSQRVGGDYGYTF	TGTGCCAGCAGCCAACGGGTTGGGGGCGACTATGGCTACACCTTC
.	TRBD1	15	TRBJ1-5	TRBV30	CAWSFGQGIEQPQHF	TGTGCCTGGAGTTTCGGACAGGGAATAGAGCAGCCCCAGCATTTT
.	.	15	TRBJ1-2	TRBV4-1	CASSQESRGTYGYTF	TGCGCCAGCAGCCAAGAGTCGCGCGGGACCTATGGCTACACCTTC
.	.	15	TRBJ2-7	TRBV10-3	CAISRTGASSYEQYF	TGTGCCATCAGCCGCACCGGGGCTAGTTCCTACGAGCAGTACTTC
.	.	17	TRBJ2-7	TRBV6-2/TRBV6-3	CASSYYDPRPGQDEQYF	TGTGCCAGCAGTTACTACGACCCTCGACCAGGTCAGGACGAGCAGTACTTC
.	TRBD1	15	TRBJ2-5	TRBV28	CASSPGTGWGETQYF	TGTGCCAGCAGTCCTGGGACAGGGTGGGGGGAGACCCAGTACTTC
.	.	16	TRBJ2-7	TRBV28	CASSPIWAGANYEQYF	TGTGCCAGCAGTCCCATATGGGCAGGGGCGAACTACGAGCAGTACTTC
.	TRBD2	16	TRBJ2-1	TRBV28	CASSMVAGGAYNEQFF	TGTGCCAGCAGTATGGTAGCGGGAGGCGCCTACAATGAGCAGTTCTTC
many	.	12	TRBJ2-1	TRBV7-3	CASSLSDNEQFF	TGTGCCAGCAGCTTATCAGACAATGAGCAGTTCTTC
.	.	12	TRBJ1-1	TRBV18	CASSLGRTEAFF	TGTGCCAGCTCCCTGGGTAGGACTGAAGCTTTCTTT
few	.	15	TRBJ2-2	TRBV3-1	CASSQGELLTGELFF	TGTGCCAGCAGCCAAGGGGAGCTTCTCACCGGGGAGCTGTTTTTT